This T cell receptor (beta chain) appears in the sequencing data of a study of cytomegalovirus exposure and HLA in healthy donors. General study findings and limits: Cytomegalovirus status, reportedly, was diagnosed with high specificity and sensitivity by the classifier. Most sequenced TCRs were rare (though some public TCRs occurred in many donors).

Points on this clone: Its target is not known.

CDR3 size: 13 residues. V was shortened by 2 bases and J by 4 bases, with 8 bases between the two germline ends. CDR1 and CDR2 from the germline V gene are MNHNS and SASEGT. This table comes from immunoSEQ multiplex PCR, and its TCRdb copy is limited to in-frame clones, with some not included. Altogether 220,000 or so clones are present, around 78% being singletons, with the ten largest covering around 5.4%. The V gene is TRBV6-1, the J gene TRBJ1-2; weak D call: TRBD1 (5 bases). The TCR originated in a woman aged 18 to 35 in good health and CMV-seronegative. Sequencing was carried out using PBMCs. CDR3 coding DNA: TGTGCCAGCAGTGAACGGGGGAGCTATGGCTACACCTTC. As protein: CASSERGSYGYTF.